The 30 T cell receptor beta chains listed next were all sequenced from one sample in a study of T cells in women clearing cervical HPV infection. Libraries were prepared by immunoSEQ multiplex PCR; TCRdb keeps only in-frame clonotypes and omits some of them. The sample is made up of 30,000 to 45,000 clones, and the top ten hold roughly 3.7% of it. The specimen sequenced was blood buffy coat. Every receptor here comes from a woman between 18 and 70 years old with a cervical HPV16 infection that either progressed to CIN3+ or cleared (not recorded which).

As to this clone: Coverage ceases 3 residues before the CDR3 finishes, and the germline J gene fills in the end. This chain links TRBV5-1 with TRBJ1-3; D ambiguous. CDR3 length equals 17 residues. Germline loops: CDR1 SGHRS, CDR2 YFSETQ. V lost 0 bases and J 0 bases, leaving 13 bases between the germline ends. The CDR3 sequence: CASSLAALTLSGNTIYF. The covered CDR3 bases are TGCGCCAGCAGCTTGGCGGCGCTGACACTCTCTGGAAACACC.

As regards this clone: With the read ending 3 residues before the CDR3 end, the germline J gene is used to fill in that end. This chain uses TRBV5-1 with TRBJ2-7; 13 nucleotides match TRBD2. CDR3 length: 16 residues. J lost 4 bases, V lost 2 bases, and 6 bases had no gene match. CDR1 SGHRS and CDR2 YFSETQ come from the germline V gene. The CDR3 loop reads CASSLTSGRGTYEQYF. Incomplete CDR3 DNA: TGCGCCAGCAGCTTAACTAGCGGGAGGGGTACTTACGAG.

With respect to this clone: The read terminates 3 residues ahead of where the CDR3 ends, so the germline J gene completes it. The chain carries TRBV2 and TRBJ2-7, with 8 bases that match TRBD1. V gave up 7 bases and J gave up 4 bases; unmatched junction bases: 9. Germline CDR1 is SNHLY and CDR2 is FYNNEI. CDR3 length: 14 residues. CDR3 sequence: CASTKTGQAYEQYF. Partial CDR3 DNA: TGTGCCAGCACTAAGACGGGACAGGCGTACGAG.

The CDR3: CASSSRDRGDYGYTF. CDR3 DNA (partial): TGTGCCAGCAGCTCCCGGGACAGGGGAGACTATGGC. The rearrangement links TRBV11-1 to TRBJ1-2, with TRBD1 matching 10 bases. The DNA ends 3 residues before the CDR3 does, and the rest of the CDR3 is filled in from the germline J gene. Unmatched junction bases numbered 5, after V lost 4 bases and J lost 3 bases. The CDR3 contains 15 residues. The germline CDR1 and CDR2 sequences are SGHAT and FQDESV (reference sequence).

In regard to this clone: The CDR3 is cut off 3 residues early in the read; its end comes from the germline J gene. The J gene is TRBJ2-7, the V gene TRBV20-1; no firm D call. This CDR3 contains 11 residues. Germline CDR1 reads DFQATT; CDR2 reads SNEGSKA (reference sequence). V was shortened by 2 bases and J by 1 base, with 3 bases between the two germline ends. The CDR3 spells CSARRSYEQYF. The CDR3 DNA, read in part, is TGCAGTGCTAGACGGTCCTACGAG.

About this clone itself: Sequencing ends 3 residues short of the CDR3 end; the germline J gene provides the rest. The chain is built from TRBV6-2 or TRBV6-3 and TRBJ2-3; TRBD2 aligns across 11 bases. CDR1 and CDR2 (germline): MNHEY, SVGEGT. The CDR3 extends over 14 amino acids. Trimming at V came to 8 bases and at J to 2 bases, leaving 3 bases not matched to a gene. The CDR3: CASVAGGSTDTQYF. Incomplete CDR3 DNA: TGTGCCAGCGTAGCGGGAGGGTCCACAGATACG.

Concerning this clone: The sequenced fragment ends 3 residues before the CDR3 boundary, so the rest is inferred from the germline J gene. This rearrangement joins TRBV7-8 to TRBJ1-5; D uncertain. Trimming left V 5 bases short and J 4 bases short, with 6 bases between. CDR1 and CDR2 from the germline V gene are SGHVS and FQNEAQ. The CDR3 covers 12 residues. The covered CDR3 bases are TGTGCCAGCAGCCCTACTAATCAGCCC. It specifies CASSPTNQP. The whole CDR3 reads CASSPTNQPQHF.

A note on this clone: One end of the junction varies from germline; a read error may be responsible. The read falls 3 residues short of the CDR3 end, and the missing part is taken from the germline J gene. The chain has TRBV30 and TRBJ1-1; 7 positions agree with TRBD1. Germline CDR1 is GTSNPN and CDR2 is SVGIG (reference sequence). This CDR3 contains 13 residues. The CDR3 sequence: CAWRTDRNAEAFF. The sequenced CDR3 bases are TGTGCCTGGAGGACGGACAGGAACGCTGAA.

As regards this clone: The read comes to an end 3 residues before the CDR3 does, leaving the germline J gene to fill in the end. This chain uses TRBV7-2 with TRBJ2-1, with a tentative D call TRBD1 (5 bases). V was trimmed by 1 base and J by 8 bases, leaving 12 bases between them. Germline V gene data show CDR1 as SGHTA and CDR2 as FQGNSA. The CDR3 sequence is 14 residues long. CDR3 residues: CASSLGGKGYEQFF. The part of the CDR3 DNA that was read is TGTGCCAGCAGCTTAGGGGGAAAGGGGTATGAG. The full variable domain, completed using reference TRBV7-2 and TRBJ2-1, is GAGVSQSPSNKVTEKGKDVELRCDPISGHTALYWYRQSLGQGLEFLIYFQGNSAPDKSGLPSDRFSAERTGGSVSTLTIQRTQQEDSAVYLCASSLGGKGYEQFFGPGTRLTVL.

For this clone: The read ends 3 residues shy of where the CDR3 ends; the end is completed using the germline J gene. The V and J genes are TRBV7-9 and TRBJ2-3; 11 bases are a match to TRBD2. CDR1 and CDR2 from the germline V gene are SEHNR and FQNEAQ (reference sequence). With 5 bases clipped from V and 3 bases from J, the junction kept 4 bases outside the gene matches. There are 15 residues in the CDR3. The DNA read from the CDR3 is TGTGCCAGCAGCCGCAGACTAGCGGGAACAGATACG. This codes for CASSRRLAGTDT. The CDR3, in full, reads CASSRRLAGTDTQYF.

CDR3 region: CASSLGKRGVGEQFF. CDR3 DNA, as far as it was read: TGTGCCAGCAGCTTAGGGAAGCGGGGGGTTGGTGAG. The gene calls are TRBV7-2 and TRBJ2-1; 9 bases match TRBD2. From the germline J gene comes the end of the CDR3, since the read stops 3 residues before it. CDR1 is SGHTA and CDR2 is FQGNSA in the germline V gene. The CDR3 is 15 amino acids. V dropped 1 base and J dropped 9; count of bases not matched to a gene: 7.

Worth noting for this clone: The read terminates 3 residues before the CDR3 end, so the remaining end is supplied by the germline J gene. The chain recombines TRBV6-2 or TRBV6-3 with TRBJ2-1; a possible D gene is TRBD1 (5 bases). Trimming pared 0 bases from V and 8 bases from J, leaving 8 bases between. The germline CDR1 and CDR2 sequences are MNHEY and SVGEGT. This CDR3 is 13 amino acids long. The part of the CDR3 DNA that was read is TGTGCCAGCAGTTACTCTTGGGGCCATGAG. Translating it yields CASSYSWGHE. The CDR3 in its entirety is CASSYSWGHEQFF.

By frequency, this clone is medium-sized (0.01 to 0.1%). The missing CDR3 end, 3 residues past where the read stops, is filled in from the germline J gene. The rearrangement links TRBV7-9 to TRBJ2-4, with D unresolved. Germline CDR1 reads SEHNR; CDR2 reads FQNEAQ (reference sequence). The CDR3 has 12 residues. The CDR3 here is CASSSPINAQYF. CDR3 bases read: TGTGCCAGCAGTTCCCCTATAAATGCT.

As regards this clone: The read finishes 3 residues shy of the CDR3 end, and the germline J gene is used to complete it. V and J are TRBV20-1 and TRBJ1-2, with 7 nucleotides matching TRBD1. CDR1 DFQATT and CDR2 SNEGSKA come from the germline V gene (reference sequence). V shed 0 bases and J 5 bases; nucleotides not matched to a gene: 6. This CDR3 has 14 amino acids. CDR3 DNA, as far as it was read: TGCAGTGCTAGAGATCAGGGGGGCGGTTATGGC. Protein: CSARDQGGGYG. The whole CDR3 reads CSARDQGGGYGYTF.

Comment on this clone: Read coverage stops 3 residues before the CDR3 terminus; the germline J gene supplies the remainder. This chain links TRBV7-6 with TRBJ2-2; TRBD2 agrees at 7 bases. From germline, CDR1 is SGHVS and CDR2 FNYEAQ. The trim removed 1 base at V and 2 bases at J, leaving 10 bases unmatched. The CDR3 consists of 18 residues. CDR3 loop: CASSLGVAGTDNTGELFF. The covered CDR3 bases are TGTGCCAGCAGCTTAGGGGTAGCGGGTACCGACAACACCGGGGAG.

Of note for this clone: An end of the junction differs from the germline gene, which may be a read error. The CDR3 end is not reached by the read, which stops 3 residues before it; the germline J gene fills it in. This rearrangement joins TRBV10-3 to TRBJ2-7; 9 nucleotides match TRBD1. This CDR3 has 22 residues. Germline-derived CDR1 and CDR2 are ENHRY and SYGVKD. The sequenced CDR3 bases are TGTGACATCGGCCCAAAAGAACCCGACAGCTTTCGACCCGGGACAGGGCCCTACGAG. It yields the protein CDIGPKEPDSFRPGTGPYE. The whole CDR3 sequence reads CDIGPKEPDSFRPGTGPYEQYF.

Note on this clone: Read coverage stops 3 residues before the CDR3 terminus; the germline J gene supplies the remainder. The V gene is TRBV5-1, the J gene TRBJ2-1; 9 nucleotides agree with TRBD1. Germline-derived CDR1 and CDR2 are SGHRS and YFSETQ. V gave up 0 bases and J gave up 5 bases; unmatched junction bases: 3. This CDR3 contains 15 residues. The CDR3 DNA, read in part, is TGCGCCAGCAGCTTGGAGGGACAGGGCCACAATGAG. Translation: CASSLEGQGHNE. In full, the CDR3 is CASSLEGQGHNEQFF.

In the case of this clone: The missing CDR3 end, 3 residues past where the read stops, is filled in from the germline J gene. The chain uses TRBV30 and TRBJ1-5, with D unclear. The CDR3 totals 15 residues. Germline V gives CDR1 GTSNPN, CDR2 SVGIG (reference sequence). V lost 0 bases to trimming and J lost 2 bases, with 11 bases between them. CDR3 sequence: CAWSVMGVGNQPQHF. CDR3 bases read: TGTGCCTGGAGTGTTATGGGCGTTGGCAATCAGCCC.

A note on this clone: The sequence runs out 3 residues before the end of the CDR3; the remainder is reconstructed from the germline J gene. This chain uses TRBV4-1 with TRBJ1-5; the D is unclear. V dropped 0 bases and J dropped 5 bases, with 14 bases sitting between them. The germline CDR1 and CDR2 sequences are MGHRA and YSYEKL. CDR3 length: 16 residues. The covered CDR3 bases are TGCGCCAGCAGCCAAGAAAGGGCAGAGGGCGATCAGCCC. Its translation is CASSQERAEGDQP. The CDR3 in its entirety is CASSQERAEGDQPQHF.

About this clone itself: The CDR3 goes on 3 residues after the read ends, and that part is filled in from the germline J gene. The V call is TRBV7-6, the J call TRBJ1-1; D remains unclear. The CDR3 extends over 14 amino acids. Germline V gene sequence: CDR1 SGHVS, CDR2 FNYEAQ. V was clipped by 4 bases and J by 2 bases, with 11 bases between them. CDR3 in amino acids: CASSYGGTNTEAFF. CDR3 bases read: TGTGCCAGCAGCTACGGCGGAACTAACACTGAA.

Regarding this clone: The read halts 3 residues ahead of the CDR3 end, with the missing end drawn from the germline J gene. The chain couples TRBV2 to TRBJ1-3, with 8 bases aligning to TRBD1. The CDR3 is 15 amino acids. V trimming: 3 bases; J trimming: 2 bases; junction bases outside the gene matches: 3. Germline CDR1 is SNHLY and CDR2 is FYNNEI. The DNA read from the CDR3 is TGTGCCAGCAGTGAGCAGGGGGCGGCTGGAAACACC. It specifies CASSEQGAAGNT. The entire CDR3 protein reads CASSEQGAAGNTIYF.

About this clone itself: Read data end 3 residues before the CDR3 end; the end is taken from the germline J gene. This rearrangement joins TRBV5-1 to TRBJ1-2, with TRBD1 matching 9 bases. CDR3 size: 15 residues. The V segment lost 4 bases and the J segment 7 bases; nucleotides outside the gene matches: 11. Germline CDR1 is SGHRS and CDR2 is YFSETQ. The CDR3 is CASSVNDRGYGGYTF. The CDR3 DNA, read in part, is TGCGCCAGCAGCGTTAACGACAGGGGGTATGGTGGC.

Regarding this clone: The read stops 3 residues short of the end of the CDR3; the missing end is completed from the germline J gene. The genes are TRBV29-1 and TRBJ2-3, with D unresolved. This CDR3 has 11 amino acids. Trimming stripped 2 bases from V and 6 bases from J, with 6 bases between. CDR1 and CDR2 from the germline V gene are SQVTM and ANQGSEA. The CDR3 loop is CSVEKVDTQYF. The DNA read from the CDR3 is TGCAGCGTTGAAAAGGTCGATACG.

As to this clone: The read ends 3 residues shy of where the CDR3 ends; the end is completed using the germline J gene. V usage is TRBV19 and J usage is TRBJ1-6; TRBD1 is a possible D gene (6 bases). CDR1 is LNHDA and CDR2 is SQIVND in the germline V gene (reference sequence). CDR3 length: 14 residues. V lost 6 bases to trimming and J lost 5 bases, with 11 bases between them. CDR3 sequence reads: CASRLGGHNSPLHF. Incomplete CDR3 DNA: TGTGCCAGTAGACTGGGGGGGCATAATTCACCC.

Remarks on this clone: The read ends 3 residues shy of where the CDR3 ends; the end is completed using the germline J gene. The genes are TRBV2 and TRBJ1-2; 9 bases match TRBD1. The CDR3 length is 14 residues. With V trimmed by 5 bases and J by 7 bases, 8 bases remained unmatched. Germline V gene lookup returns CDR1 SNHLY and CDR2 FYNNEI. The sequenced part of the CDR3 DNA is TGTGCCAGCAGTCCAACAGGGACAGGGATTGGC. Protein sequence: CASSPTGTGIG. The entire CDR3 protein reads CASSPTGTGIGYTF.

On this clone: The read ends 3 residues early relative to the CDR3; the germline J gene fills the gap. The chain is built from TRBV19 and TRBJ2-1; 8 nucleotides align to TRBD1. This CDR3 has 16 residues. The V and J ends lost 1 base and 9 bases, in that order; junction bases with no gene match: 11. Germline values: CDR1 LNHDA, CDR2 SQIVND (reference sequence). The CDR3 DNA, read in part, is TGTGCCAGTAGTATAGCAGGGCAGGGGGCGGTAATTGAG. It yields the protein CASSIAGQGAVIE. The complete CDR3 reads CASSIAGQGAVIEQFF.

To note about this clone: The read terminates 3 residues ahead of where the CDR3 ends, so the germline J gene completes it. This chain uses TRBV5-6 with TRBJ1-2; 9 nucleotides line up with TRBD1. Trimming took 2 bases from V and 5 from J; bases not matched to a gene: 7. There are 15 residues in the CDR3. Germline V gene lookup returns CDR1 SGHDT and CDR2 YYEEEE. CDR3: CASSFGQGRGYGYTF. CDR3 DNA (partial): TGTGCCAGCAGCTTCGGACAGGGGAGGGGGTATGGC.

A note on this clone: The read terminates 3 residues ahead of where the CDR3 ends, so the germline J gene completes it. The V call is TRBV7-3, the J call TRBJ2-5; 9 bases map to TRBD1. The trim removed 6 bases at V and 4 bases at J, leaving 6 bases unmatched. Germline V gene data show CDR1 as SGHTA and CDR2 as FQGTGA. The CDR3 totals 14 residues. CDR3 amino acids: CASSKTGGAETQYF. CDR3 DNA (partial): TGTGCCAGCAGTAAAACAGGGGGCGCAGAGACC.

With respect to this clone: Coverage ceases 3 residues before the CDR3 finishes, and the germline J gene fills in the end. The rearrangement links TRBV2 to TRBJ2-3; 10 bases fit TRBD1. The V gene's germline CDR1 is SNHLY and CDR2 FYNNEI. The CDR3 covers 16 residues. The junction had 12 bases not matched to a gene; V was cut back by 8 bases and J by 4 bases. The CDR3 is CASDKPGQGMPDTQYF. The covered CDR3 bases are TGTGCCAGCGACAAACCGGGACAGGGGATGCCAGATACG.

On this clone itself: The read ends 3 residues early relative to the CDR3; the germline J gene fills the gap. The rearrangement links TRBV20-1 to TRBJ2-3, with 9 bases lining up with TRBD1. The CDR3 runs 13 residues. The germline CDR1 and CDR2 sequences are DFQATT and SNEGSKA (reference sequence). After removal of 3 bases from V and 6 bases from J, the junction contained 4 bases not matched to a gene. This chain's CDR3 is CSASRTGVDTQYF. CDR3 DNA (partial): TGCAGTGCTAGCAGGACAGGGGTCGATACG.